A single sample gave rise to the 29 T cell receptor beta chains below, sequenced in a study of beta chain features in type 1 diabetes. The authors reverse transcribed all of the isolated RNA, so sequencing captured expressed TCRB transcripts. Clones were read by immunoSEQ multiplex PCR, and TCRdb kept only the in-frame ones, dropping some. Of roughly 41,000 clones listed, 49% are singletons. The material sequenced was central memory CD4+ T cells from blood. The receptors here all came from a young woman in good health.

V and J are TRBV6-1 and TRBJ2-7; 7 bases agree with TRBD1. Germline V gives CDR1 MNHNS, CDR2 SASEGT. J lost 1 base, V lost 2 bases, and 2 bases had no gene match. This CDR3 is built from 14 residues. The CDR3 nucleotides read TGTGCCAGCAGTGAACCGGGACAGTCCTACGAGCAGTACTTC. It yields the protein CASSEPGQSYEQYF.

The V gene is TRBV4-1, the J gene TRBJ2-1; the match to TRBD2 covers 8 bases. With 1 base clipped from V and 8 bases from J, the junction kept 7 bases outside the gene matches. The germline CDR1 and CDR2 sequences are MGHRA and YSYEKL. This CDR3 spans 15 amino acids. The CDR3 nucleotides are TGCGCCAGCAGCCAAGGGGACGGGAGGGCCCATGAGCAGTTCTTC. Its translation is CASSQGDGRAHEQFF.

In this sample, this clone turned up a few times. J is TRBJ2-1 and V is TRBV28, with D maybe TRBD2 (5 bases). V was pared by 8 bases and J by 5 bases, with 13 bases between. The CDR3 contains 13 residues. Germline loops: CDR1 MDHEN, CDR2 SYDVKM. DNA for the CDR3: TGTGCCAGCGGAGGACGGCCCCACAATGAGCAGTTCTTC. Translated, it gives CASGGRPHNEQFF.

This chain links TRBV6-6 with TRBJ1-2; D might be TRBD1 (6 bases). The CDR3 length is 12 residues. V lost 7 bases and J lost 8, with 14 bases in between. CDR1 is MNHNY and CDR2 is SVGAGI in the germline V gene (reference sequence). The CDR3 coding sequence is TGTGCCAGCAAAAACAGGGAGTCCGGCTACACCTTC. Its protein is CASKNRESGYTF.

The rearrangement joins TRBV5-1 to TRBJ2-3; the match to TRBD1 covers 7 bases. The V and J ends lost 4 bases and 6 bases, in that order; junction bases with no gene match: 11. The CDR3 runs to 15 residues. The germline gives CDR1 SGHRS, CDR2 YFSETQ. CDR3 region: CASSVGHQGVDTQYF. The CDR3 DNA follows: TGCGCCAGCAGCGTGGGACACCAGGGGGTCGATACGCAGTATTTT. Based on the CDR3 plus reference TRBV5-1 and TRBJ2-3, the full variable domain is KAGVTQTPRYLIKTRGQQVTLSCSPISGHRSVSWYQQTPGQGLQFLFEYFSETQRNKGNFPGRFSGRQFSNSRSEMNVSTLELGDSALYLCASSVGHQGVDTQYFGPGTRLTVL.

The chain employs TRBV12-5 and TRBJ2-3, with 12 positions matching TRBD2. Germline V CDR1 and CDR2: LGHNT, FRNRAP. J was trimmed by 5 bases and V by 5 bases; bases with no gene match: 8. The CDR3 consists of 16 residues. The CDR3 coding sequence is TGTGCTAGTGGTCCCGGGACTAGCGGGTCCTTAGATACGCAGTATTTT. Its protein product is CASGPGTSGSLDTQYF.

This rearrangement joins TRBV29-1 to TRBJ2-3; weak D call: TRBD1 (5 bases). V dropped 4 bases and J dropped 3 bases, with 14 bases sitting between them. Germline loops: CDR1 SQVTM, CDR2 ANQGSEA. The CDR3 has 14 amino acids. The CDR3 DNA reads TGCAGCGTTGGGGTTAGGCAGGGAACAGATACGCAGTATTTT. This encodes CSVGVRQGTDTQYF.

The V call is TRBV7-9, the J call TRBJ2-5; a weak D match, TRBD2 (6 bases). Germline V gene sequence: CDR1 SEHNR, CDR2 FQNEAQ (reference sequence). The V gene lost 5 bases and the J gene lost 1 base, with 14 bases spanning the gap. The CDR3 is made up of 15 amino acids. Written as DNA, the CDR3 is TGTGCCAGCAGCCAGAGAGGGACTCTCCAAGAGACCCAGTACTTC. Translated: CASSQRGTLQETQYF.

This chain links TRBV18 with TRBJ2-1; 13 positions agree with TRBD2. CDR1 KGHSH and CDR2 LQKENI come from the germline V gene. V was clipped by 3 bases and J by 3 bases; unmatched bases: 5. The CDR3 loop spans 17 amino acids. In nucleotides, the CDR3 is TGTGCCAGCTCACCCGGGACTAGCGGGGCCTTCTACAATGAGCAGTTCTTC. Its protein product is CASSPGTSGAFYNEQFF.

V is TRBV13 and J is TRBJ2-5; 14 nucleotides line up with TRBD2. Germline assignment: CDR1 PRHDT and CDR2 FYEKMQ (reference sequence). The junction had 9 bases not matched to a gene; V was cut back by 0 bases and J by 6 bases. This CDR3 has 18 amino acids. The CDR3 DNA is TGTGCCAGCAGCTTAGGCCGACTAGCGGGGGGGCCGGGGAAGACCCAGTACTTC. Translating it yields CASSLGRLAGGPGKTQYF.

This chain links TRBV11-1 with TRBJ2-5, with 7 bases aligning to TRBD1. The J call may be in error: the DNA end matches TRBJ2-7 better. This CDR3 contains 13 residues. The germline V gene has CDR1 SGHAT and CDR2 FQDESV (reference sequence). CDR3 sequence: CASRSQGSYEQYF. DNA of the CDR3: TGTGCCAGCAGGTCACAGGGGTCCTACGAGCAGTACTTC.

This clone was counted between two and nine times. The J gene is TRBJ2-2, the V gene TRBV9; 12 bases agree with TRBD2. The CDR3 consists of 18 residues. The germline V gene has CDR1 SGDLS and CDR2 YYNGEE. The trim removed 5 bases at V and 3 bases at J, leaving 11 bases unmatched. CDR3 amino acids: CASSPSGLAGSDTGELFF. The CDR3 nucleotides read TGTGCCAGCAGTCCCAGCGGACTAGCGGGGTCGGACACCGGGGAGCTGTTTTTT. The whole variable domain, remainder taken from reference TRBV9 and TRBJ2-2, is DSGVTQTPKHLITATGQRVTLRCSPRSGDLSVYWYQQSLDQGLQFLIQYYNGEERAKGNILERFSAQQFPDLHSELNLSSLELGDSALYFCASSPSGLAGSDTGELFFGEGSRLTVL.

This sequence joins TRBV27 and TRBJ2-5; the D gene is possibly TRBD1 (7 bases). The CDR3 has 14 amino acids. The germline CDR1 and CDR2 sequences are MNHEY and SMNVEV (reference sequence). Trimming removed 3 bases at V and 5 bases at J, with 13 bases between. As DNA, the CDR3 is TGTGCCAGCAGTTTCAGGGGGGAGTGGGAGACCCAGTACTTC. Translating gives CASSFRGEWETQYF.

CDR3 sequence reads: CASSGAGGLYTGELFF. The CDR3 DNA reads as TGTGCCAGCAGCGGAGCGGGGGGGCTGTACACCGGGGAGCTGTTTTTT. V usage is TRBV9 and J usage is TRBJ2-2, with TRBD2 matching 10 bases. Trimming cost V 3 bases and J 3 bases; bases outside gene matches: 5. The CDR3 is 16 amino acids. Per germline, CDR1 SGDLS and CDR2 YYNGEE.

This clone came up a few times. The chain has TRBV23-1 and TRBJ2-7, with D perhaps TRBD2 (7 bases). TRBV23-1 is noted as an ORF with a role that remains uncertain. Trimming removed 0 bases from V and 6 bases from J, with 12 bases in between. This CDR3 spans 14 amino acids. The DNA of the CDR3 is TGCGCCAGCAGTCAATCGGGGGGGCGACGCGAGCAGTACTTC. Translated: CASSQSGGRREQYF.

The V call is TRBV19, the J call TRBJ2-1, with D uncertain. Trimming shortened V by 1 base and J by 5 bases, and 9 bases separated the two germline ends. This CDR3 has 14 residues. Germline CDR1 reads LNHDA; CDR2 reads SQIVND (reference sequence). CDR3 sequence reads: CASSIVSPDNEQFF. The CDR3 DNA sequence: TGTGCCAGTAGTATAGTTAGCCCCGACAATGAGCAGTTCTTC.

The V gene is TRBV5-6, the J gene TRBJ2-5, with 9 bases that match TRBD1. Judging by the DNA end, TRBJ2-7 fits better; the J call may be wrong. Germline values: CDR1 SGHDT, CDR2 YYEEEE. This CDR3 has 15 amino acids. The CDR3 DNA is TGTGCCAGCAGCTTGTCGGGACAGGGTGAGGACGAGCAGTACTTC. Protein: CASSLSGQGEDEQYF.

This clone has a single count. J is TRBJ1-4 and V is TRBV28; 8 nucleotides align to TRBD1. This CDR3 region has 13 residues. Germline assignment: CDR1 MDHEN and CDR2 SYDVKM. V was pared by 11 bases and J by 4 bases, with 6 bases of the junction left unmatched. CDR3 sequence (DNA): TGTGCCGTGCCGGGACAGGATAATGAAAAACTGTTTTTT. It encodes CAVPGQDNEKLFF.

The chain has TRBV6-1 and TRBJ1-1, with a possible D match to TRBD1 (5 bases). The CDR3 sequence is 14 residues long. Germline V CDR1 and CDR2: MNHNS, SASEGT. V shed 6 bases and J shed 0 bases, with 11 bases lying between them. The CDR3 coding sequence is TGTGCCAGCAGCGAACAGGTCATGAACACTGAAGCTTTCTTT. It encodes CASSEQVMNTEAFF.

V and J are TRBV5-4 and TRBJ2-2, with a possible D match to TRBD1 (5 bases). Trimming left V 4 bases short and J 3 bases short, with 10 bases between. The CDR3 consists of 14 residues. From germline, CDR1 is SGHNT and CDR2 YYREEE (reference sequence). The CDR3 DNA reads TGTGCCAGCAGCCCGGCCAGGGACACCGGGGAGCTGTTTTTT. The encoded protein is CASSPARDTGELFF. Complete variable domain (other parts from reference TRBV5-4 and TRBJ2-2): ETGVTQSPTHLIKTRGQQVTLRCSSQSGHNTVSWYQQALGQGPQFIFQYYREEENGRGNFPPRFSGLQFPNYSSELNVNALELDDSALYLCASSPARDTGELFFGEGSRLTVL.

The chain uses TRBV2 and TRBJ1-1; perhaps TRBD1 as D (5 bases). Per the germline V gene, CDR1 is SNHLY and CDR2 is FYNNEI. V shed 7 bases and J shed 5 bases, with 17 bases lying between them. CDR3 length: 14 amino acids. CDR3 coding DNA: TGTGCCAGCACCGTACGACAGAGCAAGACTGAAGCTTTCTTT. Its translation is CASTVRQSKTEAFF.

The chain is built from TRBV11-3 and TRBJ1-1; TRBD1 is a possible D gene (5 bases). From germline, CDR1 is SGHNT and CDR2 YENEEA. The V and J ends lost 0 bases and 1 base respectively, with 6 bases between them. The CDR3 has 14 amino acids. This chain's CDR3 is CASSLDGQNTEAFF. The CDR3 DNA sequence: TGTGCCAGCAGCTTAGATGGACAGAACACTGAAGCTTTCTTT.

The rearrangement links TRBV10-1 to TRBJ2-4; the D gene is possibly TRBD2 (5 bases). The V gene's germline CDR1 is WNHNN and CDR2 SYGVQD (reference sequence). The V and J ends lost 0 bases and 0 bases respectively, with 6 bases between them. The CDR3 has 15 residues. The CDR3 loop is CASSESGLAKNIQYF. Written as DNA, the CDR3 is TGCGCCAGCAGTGAGTCAGGACTAGCCAAAAACATTCAGTACTTC.

This chain joins TRBV27 and TRBJ2-5, with 10 bases lining up with TRBD1. Germline V gene lookup returns CDR1 MNHEY and CDR2 SMNVEV (reference sequence). This CDR3 spans 16 amino acids. J gave up 3 bases and V 2 bases, and 6 bases lay outside the gene matches. The CDR3 bases are TGTGCCAGCAGTTTAAGGAATGGACAGGGGGAAGAGACCCAGTACTTC. Translation: CASSLRNGQGEETQYF.

J is TRBJ2-2 and V is TRBV11-2; D gene unclear. The germline gives CDR1 SGHAT, CDR2 FQNNGV. This CDR3 is built from 14 residues. V was cut by 1 base and J by 6 bases, with 9 bases left in between. The CDR3 nucleotides read TGTGCCAGCAGCTTAGGGCTCCGGGCCGGGGAGCTGTTTTTT. It is translated as CASSLGLRAGELFF.

This chain uses TRBV5-1 with TRBJ2-2; tentative D call: TRBD2 (6 bases). CDR1 is SGHRS, CDR2 YFSETQ, per germline. The CDR3 runs to 17 residues. The V gene lost 4 bases and the J gene lost 4 bases, with 20 bases spanning the gap. The CDR3 reads CASSPSPQGGFTGELFF. CDR3 nucleotides: TGCGCCAGCAGCCCCTCACCTCAGGGAGGATTCACCGGGGAGCTGTTTTTT. Full variable domain (remainder filled in from reference TRBV5-1 and TRBJ2-2): KAGVTQTPRYLIKTRGQQVTLSCSPISGHRSVSWYQQTPGQGLQFLFEYFSETQRNKGNFPGRFSGRQFSNSRSEMNVSTLELGDSALYLCASSPSPQGGFTGELFFGEGSRLTVL.

This clone showed up just a few times. The chain joins TRBV28 to TRBJ1-6, with 8 bases fitting TRBD1. In germline, CDR1 is MDHEN, CDR2 SYDVKM. Trimming at V came to 8 bases and at J to 6 bases, leaving 9 bases not matched to a gene. The CDR3 spans 15 residues. The CDR3 coding sequence is TGTGCCAGCGACCGGACAGGGAGGGGTAATTCACCCCTCCACTTT. Its translation is CASDRTGRGNSPLHF.

The chain is built from TRBV30 and TRBJ1-3; D possibly corresponds to TRBD1 (6 bases). The CDR3 length is 16 residues. Trimming shortened V by 2 bases and J by 3 bases, and 17 bases separated the two germline ends. CDR1 is GTSNPN, CDR2 SVGIG, per germline (reference sequence). The CDR3 loop reads CAWSSPGQWIGNTIYF. In DNA form, the CDR3 reads TGTGCCTGGAGTTCCCCGGGACAATGGATTGGAAACACCATATATTTT.

This clone occurred a few times. The CDR3 DNA reads TGTGCCAGTAGCAGGGTGAACACCGGGGAGCTGTTTTTT. Translating it yields CASSRVNTGELFF. The chain employs TRBV6-5 and TRBJ2-2; tentative D call: TRBD1 (5 bases). In germline, CDR1 is MNHEY, CDR2 SVGAGI. This CDR3 region has 13 residues. Trimming took off 9 bases at V and 1 base at J, with 9 bases between the two ends.